This passage covers 27 T cell receptor beta chains from one sample sequenced in a study of response to subunit inactivated influenza vaccine. MiXCR, applied by TCRdb to the RT-PCR reads, yields one record per CDR3 protein. The sample has fewer than 800,000 distinct CDR3 sequences, 15% to 19% seen once. The sequenced sample was PBMCs from blood, obtained 11 to 12 days after vaccination. The receptors were sampled from a man aged 50-59 years who received an inactivated influenza vaccine.

The V call is TRBV20-1, the J call TRBJ1-1; TRBD1 matches at 7 bases. Germline lookup yields CDR1 DFQATT and CDR2 SNEGSKA (reference sequence). CDR3 size: 15 residues. V trimming: 0 bases; J trimming: 7 bases; junction bases outside the gene matches: 11. The CDR3 is CSARDWGRGGDEAFF. The DNA of the CDR3 is TGCAGTGCTAGAGATTGGGGCAGGGGGGGTGATGAAGCTTTCTTT.

This clonotype showed up just a few times. The CDR3 is CASSQRASMNEQFF. CDR3 in DNA: TGCGCCAGCAGCCAGAGGGCTAGTATGAATGAGCAGTTCTTC. The chain is built from TRBV4-3 and TRBJ2-1; possible D gene TRBD2, 5 bases. The CDR3 has 14 residues. V was trimmed by 3 bases and J by 7 bases, leaving 13 bases between them. CDR1 is LGHNA, CDR2 YSLEER, per germline.

A single count supports this clonotype. The chain links TRBV11-1 to TRBJ2-1; 10 positions agree with TRBD2. The junction had 17 bases not matched to a gene; V was cut back by 5 bases and J by 7 bases. This CDR3 contains 18 residues. Germline assignment: CDR1 SGHAT and CDR2 FQDESV (reference sequence). CDR3 in amino acids: CASSSFRIASGSENEQFF. The CDR3 coding sequence is TGTGCCAGCAGCAGCTTTCGTATAGCTAGCGGGAGCGAGAATGAGCAGTTCTTC. The whole variable domain, remainder taken from reference TRBV11-1 and TRBJ2-1, is EAEVAQSPRYKITEKSQAVAFWCDPISGHATLYWYRQILGQGPELLVQFQDESVVDDSQLPKDRFSAERLKGVDSTLKIQPAELGDSAMYLCASSSFRIASGSENEQFFGPGTRLTVL.

The chain joins TRBV7-2 to TRBJ1-1; TRBD1 aligns across 7 bases. The CDR3 loop spans 18 amino acids. Trimming at V came to 0 bases and at J to 0 bases, leaving 10 bases not matched to a gene. The V gene's germline CDR1 is SGHTA and CDR2 FQGNSA. CDR3: CASSLAYRGFLMNTEAFF. Written as DNA, the CDR3 is TGTGCCAGCAGCTTAGCGTACAGGGGATTCCTCATGAACACTGAAGCTTTCTTT.

V is TRBV20-1 and J is TRBJ1-1; possibly TRBD1 for D (6 bases). The CDR3 totals 11 residues. The V end lost 6 bases, the J end lost 7 bases, and 12 bases lay between the germline ends. Germline assignment: CDR1 DFQATT and CDR2 SNEGSKA (reference sequence). For the CDR3, the DNA is TGCAGTGCGTCGCAGGGGATTGAAGCTTTCTTT. Protein sequence: CSASQGIEAFF.

The J gene is TRBJ2-2, the V gene TRBV18; 9 nucleotides match TRBD1. CDR1 is KGHSH and CDR2 is LQKENI in the germline V gene. The CDR3 consists of 16 residues. The V gene end was trimmed by 5 bases and the J gene end by 5 bases; junction bases not matched to a gene: 9. DNA of the CDR3: TGTGCCAGCTCATACGGGACAGGGAGAGTTACCGGGGAGCTGTTTTTT. Protein sequence: CASSYGTGRVTGELFF.

The chain joins TRBV12-3 or TRBV12-4 to TRBJ1-5; TRBD1 is a possible D gene (5 bases). The CDR3 is made up of 15 amino acids. V lost 1 base and J 4 bases, leaving 11 bases between the germline ends. CDR3 in amino acids: CASSLDTGGNQPQHF. CDR3 bases: TGTGCCAGCAGTTTAGACACAGGAGGGAATCAGCCCCAGCATTTT.

This clonotype was seen more than once but under ten times. J is TRBJ2-2 and V is TRBV20-1; no clear D gene. The CDR3 is made up of 13 amino acids. CDR1 DFQATT and CDR2 SNEGSKA come from the germline V gene (reference sequence). With 3 bases removed from V and 2 bases from J, the gap between germline ends came to 7 bases. The CDR3 here is CSAREVNTGELFF. CDR3 sequence (DNA): TGCAGTGCTAGGGAAGTTAACACCGGGGAGCTGTTTTTT.

This clonotype was found a few times. The chain employs TRBV11-1 and TRBJ2-1; no firm D call. The germline V and J ends were trimmed by 0 bases and 4 bases, with 7 bases remaining between them. Looked up from germline, CDR1 is SGHAT and CDR2 is FQDESV (reference sequence). The CDR3 extends over 14 amino acids. The CDR3 DNA reads TGTGCCAGCAGCTTAGCGCCCCGATACAATGAGCAGTTCTTC. Translating gives CASSLAPRYNEQFF.

This clonotype has only a few counts. CDR3 in DNA: TGTGCCAGCAGTTCCCCCGGTATGGTAGCGGGAGGAGATACGCAGTATTTT. This sequence encodes CASSSPGMVAGGDTQYF. This rearrangement joins TRBV28 to TRBJ2-3, with 10 positions matching TRBD2. V was pared by 4 bases and J by 5 bases, with 12 bases of the junction left unmatched. Per the germline V gene, CDR1 is MDHEN and CDR2 is SYDVKM. The CDR3 spans 17 residues.

V gene TRBV9 combines with J gene TRBJ2-3; D might be TRBD2 (5 bases). The CDR3 has 14 amino acids. V was cut by 4 bases and J by 2 bases, with 11 bases left in between. Germline values: CDR1 SGDLS, CDR2 YYNGEE. The CDR3 sequence: CASSNEGNTDTQYF. The DNA for the CDR3 is TGTGCCAGCAGCAACGAGGGAAACACAGATACGCAGTATTTT.

V gene TRBV28 combines with J gene TRBJ2-7; D is ambiguous. The germline CDR1 and CDR2 sequences are MDHEN and SYDVKM. V dropped 4 bases and J dropped 2 bases, with 9 bases sitting between them. CDR3 length equals 13 residues. CDR3 nucleotide sequence: TGTGCCAGCAGTTCCCGGAGAACCTACGAGCAGTACTTC. This sequence encodes CASSSRRTYEQYF.

This clonotype was detected a few times. The chain recombines TRBV5-1 with TRBJ2-4, with TRBD1 matching 10 bases. Germline lookup yields CDR1 SGHRS and CDR2 YFSETQ. The CDR3 runs to 14 residues. With V trimmed by 6 bases and J by 6 bases, 6 bases remained unmatched. CDR3 sequence reads: CASNPTGGGNIQYF. As DNA, the CDR3 is TGCGCCAGCAACCCGACAGGGGGCGGAAACATTCAGTACTTC.

CDR3 residues: CAISESSIAGPYEQYF. The CDR3, as DNA: TGTGCCATCAGTGAGAGTTCTATAGCGGGACCTTACGAGCAGTACTTC. The rearrangement uses TRBV10-3 and TRBJ2-7; 8 nucleotides match TRBD2. The ends lost 2 bases at V and 4 bases at J; junction bases unmatched: 10. This CDR3 region has 16 residues. Germline V lookup: CDR1 ENHRY, CDR2 SYGVKD.

The V and J genes are TRBV7-8 and TRBJ2-5, with D unclear. Germline V gene sequence: CDR1 SGHVS, CDR2 FQNEAQ. This CDR3 has 17 amino acids. The ends were cut back, 2 bases at V and 5 bases at J, with 21 bases in the middle. The CDR3 coding sequence is TGTGCCAGCAGCTTACTCCCCTGGGCTAGGCGGCAGGAGACCCAGTACTTC. This sequence encodes CASSLLPWARRQETQYF.

This clonotype was counted ten times or more. V usage is TRBV6-2 or TRBV6-3 and J usage is TRBJ2-1; the D call may be TRBD1 or TRBD2 (6 bases each). V dropped 5 bases and J dropped 4 bases, with 21 bases sitting between them. This CDR3 is 17 amino acids long. CDR1 is MNHEY, CDR2 SVGEGT, per germline. The CDR3 sequence is CASSIIGGGRLYNEQFF. CDR3 in DNA: TGTGCCAGCAGTATAATAGGGGGAGGCCGATTATACAATGAGCAGTTCTTC.

This clonotype showed up just a few times. The rearrangement joins TRBV18 to TRBJ2-5; 11 nucleotides agree with TRBD2. Germline V gene sequence: CDR1 KGHSH, CDR2 LQKENI. This CDR3 spans 17 amino acids. With V trimmed by 8 bases and J by 2 bases, 13 bases remained unmatched. The CDR3: CASTREPGLAVQETQYF. For the CDR3, the DNA is TGTGCCAGCACGAGAGAACCGGGACTAGCGGTGCAAGAGACCCAGTACTTC.

The chain recombines TRBV2 with TRBJ2-3, with unresolved D. CDR1 and CDR2 (germline): SNHLY, FYNNEI. There are 16 residues in the CDR3. V lost 2 bases and J 2 bases, leaving 14 bases between the germline ends. The CDR3 region has the DNA TGTGCCAGCAGTGAACGAAGGATTTTAGTCACAGATACGCAGTATTTT. It codes for CASSERRILVTDTQYF.

This clonotype has only a few counts. The genes are TRBV15 and TRBJ2-1, with D possibly matching TRBD2 (5 bases). This CDR3 comprises 16 residues. V was clipped by 5 bases and J by 6 bases, with 20 bases between them. Germline CDR1 and CDR2: LNHNV and YYDKDF (reference sequence). The CDR3 coding sequence is TGTGCCACCAGCGCCCGTATTTGGCCCCGGGGCAATGAGCAGTTCTTC. Translating gives CATSARIWPRGNEQFF.

This clonotype was observed many times. The chain links TRBV6-6 to TRBJ2-7; D remains unclear. Trimming left V 7 bases short and J 6 bases short, with 10 bases between. This CDR3 has 11 residues. Germline V gene sequence: CDR1 MNHNY, CDR2 SVGAGI (reference sequence). In nucleotides, the CDR3 is TGTGCCAGCAAGGAATCGGGCGAGCAGTACTTC. This translates into CASKESGEQYF.

The CDR3 nucleotides are TGTGCCAGCAGCCAAGGTCTTGAGGGGAGAATTAATCAGCCCCAGCATTTT. This sequence encodes CASSQGLEGRINQPQHF. The chain joins TRBV3-1 to TRBJ1-5; perhaps TRBD1 as D (5 bases). Germline lookup yields CDR1 LGHDT and CDR2 YNNKEL (reference sequence). This CDR3 has 17 residues. Trimming pared 1 base from V and 4 bases from J, leaving 17 bases between.

The chain combines TRBV30 with TRBJ2-2, with D possibly called TRBD1 or TRBD2 (5 bases each). V lost 8 bases and J lost 5, with 18 bases in between. Germline V lookup: CDR1 GTSNPN, CDR2 SVGIG (reference sequence). This CDR3 comprises 14 residues. In DNA, the CDR3 is TGTGCCCTCGGAGTAGGGGACGAGACCGGGGAGCTGTTTTTT. It is translated as CALGVGDETGELFF.

V gene TRBV4-1 combines with J gene TRBJ2-1; maybe TRBD2 (6 bases). The V gene's germline CDR1 is MGHRA and CDR2 YSYEKL. The CDR3 contains 17 residues. V was cut by 0 bases and J by 0 bases, with 12 bases left in between. The CDR3 protein is CASSQEERGSSYNEQFF. In DNA form, the CDR3 reads TGCGCCAGCAGCCAAGAAGAACGGGGGAGCTCCTACAATGAGCAGTTCTTC.

With respect to this clonotype: The junction shows a germline mismatch at one end, possibly a read error. The chain recombines TRBV27 with TRBJ2-7, with D perhaps given as TRBD1 or TRBD2 (5 bases each). CDR3 length: 16 amino acids. CDR1 and CDR2 from the germline V gene are MNHEY and SMNVEV (reference sequence). In DNA, the CDR3 is TGTGCCAGCAGTCGAGACCACCAGGGAGTGGGATACGGGCAGTACTTC. The encoded protein is CASSRDHQGVGYGQYF.

The chain is built from TRBV14 and TRBJ2-1; 12 nucleotides line up with TRBD2. V trimming: 5 bases; J trimming: 4 bases; junction bases outside the gene matches: 6. Germline V CDR1 and CDR2: SGHDN, FVKESK. The CDR3 extends over 16 amino acids. Here the CDR3 reads CASSRLAGVIYNEQFF. In nucleotides, the CDR3 is TGTGCCAGCAGCAGACTAGCGGGAGTGATTTACAATGAGCAGTTCTTC.

This chain's CDR3 is CASSLSSGGLGNIQYF. Here the CDR3 DNA reads TGTGCCAGCAGTTTATCTAGCGGGGGACTCGGAAACATTCAGTACTTC. The V call is TRBV12-3 or TRBV12-4, the J call TRBJ2-4; 10 nucleotides align to TRBD2. With 2 bases clipped from V and 6 bases from J, the junction kept 7 bases outside the gene matches. The CDR3 is 16 residues long.

This clonotype has ten or more counts. The chain is built from TRBV5-5 and TRBJ2-2; D is undetermined. The CDR3 runs to 16 residues. The V end lost 0 bases, the J end lost 0 bases, and 9 bases lay between the germline ends. The V gene's germline CDR1 is SGHKS and CDR2 YYEKEE (reference sequence). The chain's CDR3 is CASSLGWFANTGELFF. In DNA form, the CDR3 reads TGTGCCAGCAGCTTGGGATGGTTCGCGAACACCGGGGAGCTGTTTTTT.